The 32 T cell receptor beta chains in this list originate from one sample, sequenced in a study of T cells in Graves' hyperthyroidism and ophthalmopathy. There were TCR beta CDR3 regions amplified from RNA transcripts. The HTBI primer set was used in a first-round RT-PCR of the TCR CDR3. A single record per CDR3 protein comes from TCRdb applying MiXCR to the multiplex PCR reads. There are roughly 420,000 distinct CDR3 sequences in the sample; approximately 15% occur only once, and 12% to 15% lies in the top ten. The sample comprised blood. The receptors stem from a woman between 18 and 29 years old with Graves' hyperthyroidism.

This clonotype was observed many times. This chain links TRBV15 with TRBJ1-5; D gene uncertain. The CDR3 extends over 16 amino acids. CDR1 LNHNV and CDR2 YYDKDF come from the germline V gene (reference sequence). The germline V and J ends were trimmed by 0 bases and 0 bases, with 9 bases remaining between them. Here the CDR3 DNA reads TGTGCCACCAGCAGAGATAGGGCGGTTAGCAATCAGCCCCAGCATTTT. It yields the protein CATSRDRAVSNQPQHF.

Ten or more counts support this clonotype. This rearrangement joins TRBV28 to TRBJ2-7; TRBD2 agrees at 11 bases. The CDR3 runs 17 residues. Germline CDR1 reads MDHEN; CDR2 reads SYDVKM. The trim removed 4 bases at V and 6 bases at J, leaving 14 bases unmatched. CDR3 nucleotide sequence: TGTGCCAGCAGTTCTCCCGGGCTAGCGGGGGGAAGGGTCGAGCAGTACTTC. This translates into CASSSPGLAGGRVEQYF.

The chain is built from TRBV20-1 and TRBJ2-3, with TRBD1 matching 9 bases. This CDR3 contains 14 residues. V shed 7 bases, J shed 6 bases, and the junction held 11 bases outside the gene matches. CDR1 is DFQATT and CDR2 is SNEGSKA in the germline V gene (reference sequence). CDR3 loop: CSVQPTGGGDTQYF. Here the CDR3 DNA reads TGCAGTGTTCAGCCGACAGGGGGAGGGGATACGCAGTATTTT.

This clonotype was detected only once. This may come from a read error, since a much larger clone is one base off. This chain links TRBV12-3 or TRBV12-4 with TRBJ2-1; D assignment may be TRBD1 or TRBD2 (5 bases each). The J call may be mistaken, given a closer DNA end match to TRBJ2-7. The CDR3 loop spans 13 amino acids. Here the CDR3 reads CASSSTGHSEQYF. As DNA, the CDR3 is TGTGCCAGCAGTTCGACGGGGCACTCTGAGCAGTACTTC.

This clonotype has at least ten counts. The V and J genes are TRBV12-3 or TRBV12-4 and TRBJ2-7; 8 positions agree with TRBD1. V was pared by 7 bases and J by 4 bases, with 9 bases of the junction left unmatched. The CDR3 has 14 amino acids. CDR3 sequence: CASTLRGQAYEQYF. The DNA of the CDR3 is TGTGCCAGCACCCTCCGGGGACAGGCATACGAGCAGTACTTC.

The sample holds a few counts of this clonotype. The chain carries TRBV14 and TRBJ1-2; D is undetermined. V was cut by 1 base and J by 8 bases, with 11 bases left in between. Germline loops: CDR1 SGHDN, CDR2 FVKESK. The CDR3 has 13 residues. The chain's CDR3 is CASSQALVGGYTF. CDR3 in DNA: TGTGCCAGCAGCCAAGCTCTTGTAGGGGGCTACACCTTC.

This clonotype was picked up many times. V is TRBV7-6 and J is TRBJ1-5, with a tentative D call TRBD1 (5 bases). Trimming stripped 4 bases from V and 7 bases from J, with 11 bases between. The CDR3 runs 13 residues. Germline values: CDR1 SGHVS, CDR2 FNYEAQ. The CDR3 loop is CASSSREGQPQHF. DNA for the CDR3: TGTGCCAGCAGCTCTCGAGAGGGGCAGCCCCAGCATTTT.

This clonotype has ten or more counts. The chain carries TRBV2 and TRBJ1-5; D is unclear. Germline CDR1 SNHLY, CDR2 FYNNEI. Trimming removed 7 bases at V and 5 bases at J, with 12 bases between. The CDR3 extends over 13 amino acids. The CDR3 region is CASINDTYQPQHF. In nucleotides, the CDR3 is TGTGCCAGCATAAATGACACCTATCAGCCCCAGCATTTT.

This clonotype was observed many times. The J gene is TRBJ2-5, the V gene TRBV12-5; D remains ambiguous. Germline assignment: CDR1 LGHNT and CDR2 FRNRAP. Trimming stripped 2 bases from V and 0 bases from J, with 10 bases between. This CDR3 comprises 15 residues. CDR3: CASGLPLTHQETQYF. As DNA, the CDR3 is TGTGCTAGTGGTTTGCCCTTAACACACCAAGAGACCCAGTACTTC. Based on the CDR3 plus reference TRBV12-5 and TRBJ2-5, the full variable domain is DARVTQTPRHKVTEMGQEVTMRCQPILGHNTVFWYRQTMMQGLELLAYFRNRAPLDDSGMPKDRFSAEMPDATLATLKIQPSEPRDSAVYFCASGLPLTHQETQYFGPGTRLLVL.

This clonotype was detected ten times or more. This sequence joins TRBV10-3 and TRBJ2-7; TRBD1 matches at 7 bases. Germline loops: CDR1 ENHRY, CDR2 SYGVKD. Unmatched junction bases numbered 5, after V lost 2 bases and J lost 4 bases. The CDR3 runs 14 residues. The DNA for the CDR3 is TGTGCCATCAGTGAGACAGGGGCTAGGTACGAGCAGTACTTC. Protein: CAISETGARYEQYF.

This clonotype was detected ten times or more. V usage is TRBV28 and J usage is TRBJ1-1; no firm D call. The germline V gene has CDR1 MDHEN and CDR2 SYDVKM. The CDR3 runs to 14 residues. The ends were cut back, 3 bases at V and 3 bases at J, with 11 bases in the middle. In DNA form, the CDR3 reads TGTGCCAGCAGTTTCAGATCGACGGACACTGAAGCTTTCTTT. It encodes CASSFRSTDTEAFF.

This clonotype has just a few counts. The J gene is TRBJ1-2, the V gene TRBV4-3; D unclear. With 2 bases removed from V and 5 bases from J, the gap between germline ends came to 9 bases. The CDR3 runs to 13 residues. The germline V gene encodes CDR1 LGHNA and CDR2 YSLEER. CDR3 nucleotides: TGCGCCAGCAGCCAATGGACGGGATATGGCTACACCTTC. As protein: CASSQWTGYGYTF.

V is TRBV24-1 and J is TRBJ1-3; a possible D gene is TRBD1 (5 bases). This CDR3 is built from 18 residues. Germline V CDR1 and CDR2: KGHDR, SFDVKD. The V gene lost 0 bases and the J gene lost 0 bases, with 14 bases spanning the gap. In nucleotides, the CDR3 is TGTGCCACCAGTGATTTGAGTATGGGGCCCGCCTCTGGAAACACCATATATTTT. Its protein is CATSDLSMGPASGNTIYF.

In this sample, this clonotype turned up many times. V usage is TRBV12-3 or TRBV12-4 and J usage is TRBJ2-5; 7 nucleotides line up with TRBD1. Trimming took 6 bases from V and 3 from J; bases not matched to a gene: 4. The CDR3 extends over 13 amino acids. In DNA form, the CDR3 reads TGTGCCAGCAGCGGACAGGAGGAAGAGACCCAGTACTTC. This translates into CASSGQEEETQYF.

Of note for this clonotype: At one boundary the junction diverges from the germline segment, which might be a read error. The rearrangement joins TRBV15 to TRBJ1-4; D not certain. Looked up from germline, CDR1 is LNHNV and CDR2 is YYDKDF (reference sequence). This CDR3 is built from 15 residues. The CDR3 DNA follows: TGTGCTACCAGCAGAGTGTCGGAAGATAATGAAAAACTGTTTTTT. Translating it yields CATSRVSEDNEKLFF.

This clonotype was seen a handful of times. This chain links TRBV28 with TRBJ1-2; D is possibly TRBD1 (5 bases). Germline CDR1 and CDR2: MDHEN and SYDVKM. The CDR3 extends over 12 amino acids. With 8 bases removed from V and 7 bases from J, the gap between germline ends came to 14 bases. The CDR3 region is CASRRPGSGYTF. The CDR3 DNA follows: TGTGCCAGCCGGCGGCCAGGGAGTGGCTACACCTTC.

V is TRBV12-5 and J is TRBJ2-3; 9 positions agree with TRBD2. Germline V lookup: CDR1 LGHNT, CDR2 FRNRAP. J lost 9 bases, V lost 8 bases, and 9 bases had no gene match. The CDR3 runs 13 residues. The CDR3 DNA reads TGTGCTAGTAAGGCGGGCGGGGGGGCGACGCAGTATTTT. Amino acid sequence: CASKAGGGATQYF.

With regard to this clonotype: The germline gene is not matched at one end of the junction; a read error may be the cause. This chain connects TRBV11-2 to TRBJ2-4; D ambiguous. This CDR3 comprises 12 residues. The germline V gene encodes CDR1 SGHAT and CDR2 FQNNGV. Written as DNA, the CDR3 is TGTGCCAACAGCTCCCCATGGAACATTCAGTACTTC. This sequence encodes CANSSPWNIQYF.

The gene calls are TRBV6-2 or TRBV6-3 and TRBJ2-1; possible D gene TRBD1, 6 bases. This CDR3 has 18 residues. Trimming pared 6 bases from V and 1 base from J, leaving 22 bases between. Germline lookup yields CDR1 MNHEY and CDR2 SVGEGT. The CDR3 is CASRTNIKRDKSYNEQFF. In DNA form, the CDR3 reads TGTGCCAGCAGAACGAATATCAAACGGGACAAATCCTACAATGAGCAGTTCTTC.

This clonotype occurred many times. This chain uses TRBV11-2 with TRBJ2-1, with D unresolved. The CDR3 contains 14 residues. Germline lookup yields CDR1 SGHAT and CDR2 FQNNGV. V was cut by 0 bases and J by 3 bases, with 6 bases left in between. The chain's CDR3 is CASSLEYNYNEQFF. DNA of the CDR3: TGTGCCAGCAGCTTAGAGTACAACTACAATGAGCAGTTCTTC.

The chain employs TRBV5-1 and TRBJ2-7; D is perhaps TRBD2 (6 bases). Between the trimmed V and J ends, which lost 4 bases and 5 bases, there was a span of 16 bases. The CDR3 length is 14 residues. Germline V gene sequence: CDR1 SGHRS, CDR2 YFSETQ. CDR3 protein: CASSREEGSHEQYF. The CDR3 DNA reads TGCGCCAGCAGCCGCGAGGAGGGGAGTCACGAGCAGTACTTC. The whole variable domain, filled in from reference TRBV5-1 and TRBJ2-7, reads KAGVTQTPRYLIKTRGQQVTLSCSPISGHRSVSWYQQTPGQGLQFLFEYFSETQRNKGNFPGRFSGRQFSNSRSEMNVSTLELGDSALYLCASSREEGSHEQYFGPGTRLTVT.

For this clonotype: A much larger clonotype is one base distant, so this may be a read error. Given the absence of the conserved phenylalanine or tryptophan at the CDR3 end, a read error is likely. V gene TRBV6-2 or TRBV6-3 combines with J gene TRBJ1-1; tentative D call: TRBD1 (6 bases). The germline V gene has CDR1 MNHEY and CDR2 SVGEGT. The CDR3 is made up of 16 amino acids. V lost 3 bases and J 1 base, leaving 15 bases between the germline ends. The CDR3 bases are TGTGCCAGCAGTTATGGGTATGGGGGCGCGAACACTGAAGCTTTCTCT. Translation: CASSYGYGGANTEAFS.

This clonotype was detected ten times or more. The chain joins TRBV29-1 to TRBJ1-1; 7 positions match TRBD1. CDR3 length equals 13 residues. V lost 1 base to trimming and J lost 10 bases; unmatched junction nucleotides: 9. CDR1 is SQVTM and CDR2 is ANQGSEA in the germline V gene. DNA for the CDR3: TGCAGCGTTGAAGCAAGGGACAGTAGTTTAGCTTTCTTT. Translating it yields CSVEARDSSLAFF.

This clonotype was counted at least ten times. The V gene is TRBV2, the J gene TRBJ2-1; TRBD2 matches 9 bases. J lost 6 bases, V lost 5 bases, and 17 bases had no gene match. CDR1 is SNHLY and CDR2 is FYNNEI in the germline V gene. The CDR3 covers 18 residues. CDR3 sequence: CASSTGTSSWTGGNEQFF. The DNA of the CDR3 is TGTGCCAGCAGTACCGGGACTAGCTCTTGGACGGGAGGCAATGAGCAGTTCTTC.

The table lists this clonotype with many counts. The chain carries TRBV20-1 and TRBJ2-4; tentatively, D is TRBD1 or TRBD2 (6 bases each). Germline V gene data show CDR1 as DFQATT and CDR2 as SNEGSKA (reference sequence). Between the trimmed V and J ends, which lost 5 bases and 9 bases, there was a span of 20 bases. CDR3 length: 14 residues. The chain's CDR3 is CSAGVEGGRGIQYF. Here the CDR3 DNA reads TGCAGTGCTGGAGTAGAGGGGGGCCGTGGCATTCAGTACTTC.

The chain joins TRBV10-3 to TRBJ2-3; possible D gene TRBD2, 7 bases. V was trimmed by 8 bases and J by 4 bases, leaving 13 bases between them. CDR3 size: 13 residues. Germline CDR1 is ENHRY and CDR2 is SYGVKD. The CDR3 DNA is TGTGCCATCGAAGAGGGGGGGCCAGATACGCAGTATTTT. It encodes CAIEEGGPDTQYF.

To note about this clonotype: A junction end diverges from the germline sequence, so it may reflect a read error. V usage is TRBV9 and J usage is TRBJ1-2, with D possibly matching TRBD1 (6 bases). CDR3 length: 15 amino acids. The germline V gene encodes CDR1 SGDLS and CDR2 YYNGEE. Here the CDR3 DNA reads TGTGCCAGCAGCGTAACGATGGGGGCAGACTACGGCTACACCTTC. It codes for CASSVTMGADYGYTF.

The sample holds a few counts of this clonotype. V gene TRBV27 combines with J gene TRBJ2-5, with no clear D. The CDR3 consists of 17 residues. The germline CDR1 and CDR2 sequences are MNHEY and SMNVEV (reference sequence). V was cut by 0 bases and J by 7 bases, with 21 bases left in between. CDR3 sequence: CASSLSPTHRSSSTQYF. The CDR3 bases are TGTGCCAGCAGTTTATCTCCGACCCACCGTAGCTCGTCGACCCAGTACTTC.

At least ten counts were recorded for this clonotype. The chain couples TRBV20-1 to TRBJ2-7, with 9 positions matching TRBD1. CDR3 length: 17 residues. Trimming took 0 bases from V and 5 from J; bases not matched to a gene: 14. Germline CDR1 DFQATT, CDR2 SNEGSKA (reference sequence). CDR3 sequence reads: CSARDDGGQGRTNEQYF. The DNA of the CDR3 is TGCAGTGCTAGAGATGACGGAGGACAGGGGCGCACCAACGAGCAGTACTTC.

Remarks on this clonotype: A clone one base away is much larger, so this may be a read error. CDR3 sequence reads: CASSAQGLAQESQYF. The CDR3 bases are TGTGCCAGCAGCGCCCAGGGACTAGCACAAGAGAGCCAGTACTTC. This sequence joins TRBV7-3 and TRBJ2-5, with 9 bases that match TRBD2. CDR1 is SGHTA and CDR2 is FQGTGA in the germline V gene. The CDR3 has 15 residues.

This clonotype was found many times. The J gene is TRBJ1-1, the V gene TRBV27; D remains unclear. With 8 bases removed from V and 2 bases from J, the gap between germline ends came to 18 bases. Germline assignment: CDR1 MNHEY and CDR2 SMNVEV (reference sequence). The CDR3 runs 15 residues. The CDR3 region has the DNA TGTGCCAGCGGCCTCCTCTCAATGAAAAACACTGAAGCTTTCTTT. It codes for CASGLLSMKNTEAFF.

This clonotype has ten or more counts. V gene TRBV20-1 combines with J gene TRBJ2-5, with TRBD2 as a possible D gene (5 bases). CDR3 length: 12 amino acids. CDR1 is DFQATT and CDR2 is SNEGSKA in the germline V gene (reference sequence). The V and J ends lost 1 base and 4 bases respectively, with 7 bases between them. The CDR3 spells CSARGAGETQYF. CDR3 coding DNA: TGCAGTGCTAGAGGGGCGGGAGAGACCCAGTACTTC.